The text below deals with one TCR beta chain. Its matching antigen is unknown. This specimen belongs to a study of cytomegalovirus exposure and HLA in healthy donors. Study conclusions and caveats: One variant, a missense change in DCLRE1C, was linked in a later analysis to TCR beta V- and J-gene trimming.

Germline V gives CDR1 SGHTA, CDR2 FQGNSA. This CDR3 has 14 residues. PCR involved 60 Vbeta and 13 Jbeta primers. The table came from immunoSEQ multiplex PCR; TCRdb's copy has only in-frame clones and leaves some out. The sample carries over 60,000 clones, around 72% recorded once. The chain combines TRBV7-2 with TRBJ2-5, with no clear D. The DNA end is more similar to TRBJ2-7, so the J call may be wrong. This TCR was sampled from a woman aged 30 to 39 in good health and CMV-seropositive. The sequenced material came from PBMCs. The CDR3 is CASSFDTASYEQYF. The CDR3, as DNA: TGTGCCAGCAGCTTCGACACGGCCTCCTACGAGCAGTACTTC.